This is a list of T cell receptor beta chains from one sample in a study of shared clonotypes between healthy human individuals. The data were produced by immunoSEQ multiplex PCR, yet TCRdb's version contains in-frame clones alone and is incomplete. The sample has about a million clones, around 76% seen once; the top ten hold 1.4%. Sequenced material: memory CD4+ T cells sorted from blood. These receptors were obtained from a young man in good health. Each CDR3 is given with its conserved first and last residue. Each record gives: V gene, J gene, D gene, clone size, CDR3 protein, CDR3 DNA. The D gene is left open where the match is weak. Not every row has a clone size; where given, it reads once, few, many or a size class.

>TRBV4-3|TRBJ1-2|TRBD1|few
CASSQTGTANYGYTF
TGCGCCAGCAGCCAGACCGGGACAGCTAACTATGGCTACACCTTC
>TRBV6-1|TRBJ2-7|NA|NA
CASILVSGAPYEQYF
NA
>TRBV30|TRBJ2-7|NA|NA
CAWSVRRYEQYF
TGTGCCTGGAGTGTACGGCGATACGAGCAGTACTTC
>TRBV2|TRBJ2-7|NA|few
CAAGRSSAYEQYF
TGTGCCGCGGGGCGGTCTAGCGCCTACGAGCAGTACTTC
>TRBV7-2|TRBJ1-1|NA|NA
CASSYYPTGGGTEAFF
TGTGCCAGCAGCTACTATCCGACGGGCGGTGGGACTGAAGCTTTCTTT
>TRBV7-2|TRBJ2-7|TRBD1|NA
CASSPNRDSILQYF
TGTGCCAGCAGCCCTAACCGGGACAGCATCTTGCAGTACTTC
>TRBV7-9|TRBJ2-3|TRBD2|NA
CASSYGGAATDTQYF
TGTGCCAGCAGTTACGGGGGGGCAGCCACAGATACGCAGTATTTT
>TRBV15|TRBJ2-3|NA|NA
CATSGGRDTQYF
TGTGCCACCAGCGGGGGAAGGGATACGCAGTATTTT
>TRBV28|TRBJ2-3|NA|NA
CASTAGGVTDTQYF
TGTGCCAGCACGGCAGGAGGGGTCACAGATACGCAGTATTTT
>TRBV2|TRBJ2-2|NA|NA
CASRSQGSSATGELFF
TGTGCCAGCAGGTCACAAGGTTCTTCGGCCACCGGGGAGCTGTTTTTT
>TRBV30|TRBJ2-3|TRBD2|NA
CAWGLAFTDTQYF
TGTGCCTGGGGACTAGCGTTCACAGATACGCAGTATTTT
>TRBV28|TRBJ2-7|NA|few
CASSLPTGTAYEQYF
TGTGCCAGCAGTTTGCCGACAGGGACTGCCTACGAGCAGTACTTC
>TRBV6-5|TRBJ2-1|NA|few
CASTDGRGNNEQFF
TGTGCCAGCACCGACGGCAGGGGAAACAATGAGCAGTTCTTC
>TRBV9|TRBJ1-1|NA|NA
CASSVGTANTEAFF
TGTGCCAGCAGCGTAGGGACAGCTAACACTGAAGCTTTCTTT
>TRBV5-1|TRBJ2-2|TRBD1|NA
CASSSGTGKAGELFF
TGCGCCAGCAGCTCAGGGACAGGGAAGGCCGGGGAGCTGTTTTTT
>TRBV10-3|TRBJ2-7|NA|NA
CAISESSIEQYF
TGTGCCATCAGTGAGTCTTCGATCGAGCAGTACTTC
>TRBV10-2|TRBJ2-7|TRBD1|NA
CASSRDRGFYEQYF
TGCGCCAGCAGCCGGGACAGGGGATTCTACGAGCAGTACTTC
>TRBV10-1|TRBJ2-7|NA|once
CASRPGLGSYEQYF
TGCGCCAGCAGGCCGGGACTGGGCTCCTACGAGCAGTACTTC
>TRBV1|TRBJ1-2|NA|NA
CTSSQDLCFYKGASCYGYTF
TGCACCAGCAGCCAAGATCTGTGTTTTTATAAGGGGGCATCTTGCTATGGCTACACCTTC
>TRBV7-2|TRBJ2-3|TRBD2|NA
CASSLDLGGPSTDTQYF
TGTGCCAGCAGCTTAGATCTGGGAGGGCCTAGCACAGATACGCAGTATTTT
>TRBV7-3|TRBJ2-2|TRBD2|NA
CASSPSGGLNTGELFF
TGTGCCAGCAGCCCTAGCGGGGGCCTAAACACCGGGGAGCTGTTTTTT
>TRBV5-1|TRBJ2-7|TRBD2|once
CASSLGLAGHEQYF
TGCGCCAGCAGCTTGGGACTAGCGGGGCACGAGCAGTACTTC
>TRBV10-1|TRBJ2-1|TRBD2|NA
CASSETSGTSGEQFF
TGCGCCAGCAGTGAAACTAGCGGGACCTCGGGGGAGCAGTTCTTC
>TRBV5-1|TRBJ2-2|NA|NA
CASSLAGLETSGELFF
TGCGCCAGCAGCTTGGCCGGGCTTGAGACGTCCGGGGAGCTGTTTTTT
>TRBV5-1|TRBJ2-5|NA|NA
CASSSPFGETQYF
TGCGCCAGCAGCTCACCGTTCGGGGAGACCCAGTACTTC